This T cell receptor beta chain appears in the sequencing data of a study of T cell responses to AZD1222 COVID-19 vaccine. Trimming took 4 bases from V and 7 from J; bases not matched to a gene: 0. The germline CDR1 and CDR2 sequences are SGHRS and YFSETQ. The CDR3 length is 11 residues. Notes on this clone: No antigen is known for it.

Sequencing used immunoSEQ multiplex PCR; TCRdb keeps in-frame clones, though not all of them. Among roughly 130,000 clones, roughly 85% were seen once, and the ten largest hold around 8%. Regarding the study as a whole: Of spike-specific TCRs, nearly half reportedly target regions left unmutated in variants.

This sample comprised peripheral blood, obtained on day 0 of AZD1222 vaccination. The genes are TRBV5-1 and TRBJ1-2; 8 nucleotides agree with TRBD1. The receptor comes from an adult in good health. The CDR3 nucleotides are TGCGCCAGCAGCCAGGGGGCTGGCTACACCTTC. It yields the protein CASSQGAGYTF.